A single TCR beta chain is shown here with its context. The antigen it binds to is not known. No much larger clone is present one base from it, and per-base qualities are unavailable. The sample contains more than one DNA sequence encoding this CDR3. This sample stems from a study of blood T cell repertoires in COVID-19 (dated by TCRdb to 2018 to 2021). About the study as a whole: Collaborator samples came from the United States, Italy and Spain and covered acute and convalescent phases of COVID-19. The repertoires were made available in a free public database intended to serve as a resource for research on the immune response to SARS-CoV-2. Subjects who had been exposed to COVID-19, were actively infected with it, or had recovered from it provided the deeply sampled blood TCRbeta repertoires that made up the dataset. Nearly every sample came with metadata listing a de-identified subject ID, COVID-19 status, age in years and sex. The material from the prospective study consisted of cDNA or gDNA derived from T cells, B-cell-depleted T cells, or PBMCs. The samples were drawn from two sources: the first 160 participants of the ongoing ImmuneRACE study, and 1,000 to 1,500 subjects contributed by 6 global collaborators. Where available, HLA class I and class II types were obtained from metadata supplied by the sample provider rather than from assay-based typing. Study-wide findings and limitations: Clinical and demographic metadata were provided uncurated, with the amount varying by source and participant.

TCRbeta CDR3 regions were amplified from genomic DNA using the immunoSEQ Assay, a bias-controlled multiplex PCR. Per the original workflow: Within the assay, amplification of reference gene primers was used to estimate how many nucleated cells each sample contained. Sequence reads were collapsed and filtered to measure the absolute abundance of every unique TCRbeta CDR3 rearrangement. For each sample, productive Simpson clonality was calculated as the square root of Simpson's diversity index over productive rearrangements. In TCRdb, the immuneACCESS table is reduced to in-frame sequences with V and J assigned. These tables do not hold every clone; where another copy was compared, an unresolved V gene accounts for under half, and the others remain unexplained. That table is the source of V, J and clone size, and D and trimming were worked out from the DNA. In all, the sample holds approximately 200,000 clones, and 85% of those were seen once. Around 20% of the sample is taken by the ten largest.

Enrolling through a virtual design, the prospective study's participants ranged in age from about 18 to 100 years and lived across some 23 United States geographic areas. In the prospective study, cohorts were assigned on the basis of participant-reported clinical history obtained from a screening survey and a study questionnaire. Recovered participants in ImmuneRACE Cohort 3 were defined by two consecutive negative NP/OP PCR tests, clearance by a healthcare professional, or resolution of symptoms. Each participant in the prospective study had whole blood, serum and a nasopharyngeal or oropharyngeal swab collected by mobile phlebotomists. Participants in the prospective study had the option to provide additional blood draws and questionnaires over an approximately 2-month period. Before DNA extraction, prospective study blood samples were shipped either frozen or at room temperature. Spanning cysteine to phenylalanine, the CDR3 consists of 12 amino acids. Only CDR3 DNA remains: 36 bases, in frame from the first base. The germline V gene (reference sequence) provides CDR1 GTSNPN and CDR2 SVGIG. At the junction V is shortened by 3 bases and J by 2 bases, with 5 bases in between.

This TCR derives from a middle-aged man who had recovered from COVID-19. The specimen sequenced was PBMCs or T cells enriched from blood (not recorded which). The rearrangement joined TRBV30 to TRBJ1-5, with no D gene named confidently. The CDR3 has the sequence CAWSPGNQPQHF. The DNA reads TGTGCCTGGAGCCCGGGCAATCAGCCCCAGCATTTT.